The 15 T cell receptor beta chains in this list originate from one sample, sequenced in a study of blood T cell repertoires in COVID-19. Measured with immunoSEQ multiplex PCR; TCRdb has only the in-frame clones, and not every one. Of some 50,000 clones listed, about 89% were seen once; the top ten hold 4.7%. Sequencing input: peripheral blood. Receptor source: a human donor in a cohort sampled during active COVID-19.

This clone was found once. This rearrangement joins TRBV6-2 or TRBV6-3 to TRBJ2-5; 11 bases align to TRBD2. The CDR3 is 16 amino acids. V dropped 0 bases and J dropped 5; count of bases not matched to a gene: 5. Germline V gene lookup returns CDR1 MNHEY and CDR2 SVGEGT. CDR3 sequence (DNA): TGTGCCAGCAGTTACTCACTAGCGGGAGACTCGGAGACCCAGTACTTC. It translates to CASSYSLAGDSETQYF.

The chain is built from TRBV5-5 and TRBJ2-7, with 11 bases identical to TRBD2. The CDR3 has 17 residues. Germline V gives CDR1 SGHKS, CDR2 YYEKEE (reference sequence). V dropped 4 bases and J dropped 0; count of bases not matched to a gene: 9. The CDR3 DNA reads TGTGCCAGCAGCCGACTAACTAGCGGGAGCGTCTCCTACGAGCAGTACTTC. Its protein product is CASSRLTSGSVSYEQYF.

The chain carries TRBV5-1 and TRBJ2-1; 7 bases line up with TRBD1. After removal of 6 bases from V and 10 bases from J, the junction contained 10 bases not matched to a gene. The CDR3 loop spans 13 amino acids. CDR1 and CDR2 from the germline V gene are SGHRS and YFSETQ. This CDR3 is CASTRGGIREQFF. CDR3 nucleotides: TGCGCCAGCACGAGAGGGGGCATTCGGGAGCAGTTCTTC.

Here the CDR3 reads CSASVRGTDTQYF. DNA of the CDR3: TGCAGTGCTAGTGTCAGGGGCACAGATACGCAGTATTTT. The chain employs TRBV20-1 and TRBJ2-3, with D possibly matching TRBD1 (5 bases). Germline CDR1 DFQATT, CDR2 SNEGSKA (reference sequence). There are 13 residues in the CDR3. V shed 3 bases and J shed 1 base, with 8 bases lying between them.

The chain employs TRBV24-1 and TRBJ2-1; D may be TRBD1 (5 bases). V shed 3 bases and J shed 7 bases, with 9 bases lying between them. The V gene's germline CDR1 is KGHDR and CDR2 SFDVKD. There are 13 residues in the CDR3. The CDR3 loop reads CATSDAGWNEQFF. CDR3 DNA: TGTGCCACCAGTGATGCAGGGTGGAATGAGCAGTTCTTC.

The chain carries TRBV6-6 and TRBJ1-1, with D tentatively TRBD1 (5 bases). This CDR3 region has 14 residues. The germline V gene has CDR1 MNHNY and CDR2 SVGAGI (reference sequence). Trimming took off 4 bases at V and 3 bases at J, with 12 bases between the two ends. This CDR3 reads CASSSGGGDTEAFF. In nucleotides, the CDR3 is TGTGCCAGCAGTTCCGGGGGAGGGGACACTGAAGCTTTCTTT.

This clone has more than one count but fewer than ten. The CDR3 region is CASSQVFNFNEQFF. As DNA, the CDR3 is TGTGCCAGCAGCCAAGTTTTTAATTTCAATGAGCAGTTCTTC. This sequence joins TRBV3-1 (or the pseudogene TRBV3-2) and TRBJ2-1; D gene uncertain. The CDR3 length is 14 residues. V was shortened by 1 base and J by 6 bases, with 10 bases between the two germline ends. Germline CDR1 is LGHDT and CDR2 is YNNKEL (reference sequence).

This chain connects TRBV5-8 to TRBJ2-1, with D tentatively TRBD2 (5 bases). V gave up 4 bases and J gave up 5 bases, with 10 bases separating them. The CDR3 is 13 amino acids. Germline lookup yields CDR1 SGHTS and CDR2 YDEGEE. This chain's CDR3 is CASSPRDHNEQFF. The CDR3 DNA sequence: TGTGCCAGCAGCCCACGGGATCACAATGAGCAGTTCTTC.

The CDR3, as DNA: TGTGCCAGCAGCTTAGCCCCTCGGACTAGGATCGCCTACGAGCAGTACTTC. Residues: CASSLAPRTRIAYEQYF. This chain joins TRBV7-9 and TRBJ2-7; 7 bases align to TRBD2. The length of the CDR3 is 17 residues. V dropped 0 bases and J dropped 2; count of bases not matched to a gene: 10. CDR1 SEHNR and CDR2 FQNEAQ come from the germline V gene (reference sequence).

The chain joins TRBV10-1 to TRBJ2-7; D gene ambiguous. Looked up from germline, CDR1 is WNHNN and CDR2 is SYGVQD (reference sequence). There are 13 residues in the CDR3. The V end lost 1 base, the J end lost 7 bases, and 11 bases lay between the germline ends. CDR3 sequence (DNA): TGCGCCAGCAGTGAGTTGCCCGGTGCGGAGCAGTACTTC. Encoded protein: CASSELPGAEQYF.

The genes are TRBV6-7 and TRBJ1-6, with 10 nucleotides matching TRBD1. TRBV6-7 is an open reading frame whose function is uncertain. The CDR3 extends over 18 amino acids. The V gene end was trimmed by 5 bases and the J gene end by 0 bases; junction bases not matched to a gene: 7. Here the CDR3 reads CASSDGTGDYSYNSPLHF. CDR3 nucleotide sequence: TGTGCCAGCAGTGATGGGACAGGGGATTACTCCTATAATTCACCCCTCCACTTT.

The gene calls are TRBV28 and TRBJ2-1; 9 bases fit TRBD2. Germline CDR1 and CDR2: MDHEN and SYDVKM. J was trimmed by 4 bases and V by 3 bases; bases with no gene match: 10. CDR3 length: 17 amino acids. This CDR3 reads CASSFPVAGGLYNEQFF. The CDR3 DNA sequence: TGTGCCAGCAGTTTTCCTGTGGCGGGAGGGTTATACAATGAGCAGTTCTTC.

The sample holds a few counts of this clone. The chain combines TRBV5-1 with TRBJ2-6; 9 nucleotides agree with TRBD1. Germline CDR1 and CDR2: SGHRS and YFSETQ. V dropped 2 bases and J dropped 0; count of bases not matched to a gene: 6. CDR3 length: 18 amino acids. CDR3 residues: CASSFNRGPSSGANVLTF. As DNA, the CDR3 is TGCGCCAGCAGCTTCAACAGGGGGCCTAGCTCTGGGGCCAACGTCCTGACTTTC.

V usage is TRBV27 and J usage is TRBJ2-1, with TRBD1 matching 11 bases. The CDR3 loop spans 15 amino acids. V lost 5 bases to trimming and J lost 3 bases; unmatched junction nucleotides: 3. Germline V lookup: CDR1 MNHEY, CDR2 SMNVEV (reference sequence). In DNA form, the CDR3 reads TGTGCCAGCAGTCCGGGACAGGGGGGCTACAATGAGCAGTTCTTC. Encoded protein: CASSPGQGGYNEQFF.

CDR3 sequence (DNA): TGTGCCAGTAGTATTAGGGCATCCGAGGGTTATGGGGCCAACGTCCTGACTTTC. Translation gives CASSIRASEGYGANVLTF. The V and J genes are TRBV19 and TRBJ2-6; possible D gene TRBD2, 5 bases. V gave up 3 bases and J gave up 3 bases, with 18 bases separating them. Germline V CDR1 and CDR2: LNHDA, SQIVND (reference sequence). The CDR3 totals 18 residues.